These T cell receptor beta chains were read from a single sample in a study of cytomegalovirus exposure and HLA in healthy donors. TCRdb keeps only in-frame clones here, not all; method: immunoSEQ multiplex PCR. This sample has 150,000 to 200,000 clones, with 80% to 85% found just once. Sequenced: PBMCs. The receptors shown here come from a man aged 30 to 39 in good health and CMV-seronegative. Both conserved end residues are part of each CDR3. Fields, in order: J gene, D gene, V gene, clone size, CDR3 DNA, CDR3 protein. The D gene is left open where the match is weak. Expanded clones get a size class; other rows say once, few or many, or leave the size out.

J: TRBJ2-5; D: .; V: TRBV9; size: .; DNA: TGTGCCAGCAGCGTAATGACTAGCCAAGAGACCCAGTACTTC; CDR3: CASSVMTSQETQYF
J: TRBJ1-2; D: TRBD1; V: TRBV6-4; size: few; DNA: TGTGCCAGCAGTGACTCGAGACAGGGTTGGAGCTACACCTTC; CDR3: CASSDSRQGWSYTF
J: TRBJ2-3; D: TRBD2; V: TRBV7-3; size: few; DNA: TGTGCCAGCAGCTTAACGGCGCTAGCGGGAGTCACAGATACGCAGTATTTT; CDR3: CASSLTALAGVTDTQYF
J: TRBJ1-1; D: .; V: TRBV27; size: .; DNA: TGTGCCAGCAGTTTCAAACAGGGATACACTGAAGCTTTCTTT; CDR3: CASSFKQGYTEAFF
J: TRBJ2-3; D: .; V: TRBV5-4; size: .; DNA: TGTGCCAGCAGCTGGAGAACTAGTGCTACAACAGATACGCAGTATTTT; CDR3: CASSWRTSATTDTQYF
J: TRBJ2-7; D: TRBD2; V: TRBV7-9; size: few; DNA: TGTGCCAGCAGCTTAGGTTCGGGACTAGCGGGAGGTCGCCACGACGAGCAGTACTTC; CDR3: CASSLGSGLAGGRHDEQYF
J: TRBJ2-6; D: .; V: TRBV7-8; size: .; DNA: TGTGCCAGCAGCCGCCTAGGGGCCAACGTCCTGACTTTC; CDR3: CASSRLGANVLTF
J: TRBJ1-2; D: TRBD1; V: TRBV9; size: .; DNA: TGTGCCAGCAGTGCCGCCGGGACAGGGGTAGGCTACACCTTC; CDR3: CASSAAGTGVGYTF
J: TRBJ2-2; D: TRBD2; V: TRBV11-3; size: .; DNA: TGTGCCAGCAGCTTAGGAGGGAGGGAAGCCGGGGAGCTGTTTTTT; CDR3: CASSLGGREAGELFF
J: TRBJ2-1; D: .; V: TRBV7-8; size: .; DNA: TGTGCCAGCAGCTTAGGGGGGGGCCTATATGAGCAGTTCTTC; CDR3: CASSLGGGLYEQFF
J: TRBJ2-1; D: TRBD2; V: TRBV4-1; size: .; DNA: TGCGCCAGCAGCCCGGGGCCGGGGGGGTCCTACAATGAGCAGTTCTTC; CDR3: CASSPGPGGSYNEQFF
J: TRBJ2-7; D: .; V: TRBV5-1; size: .; DNA: TGCGCCAGCAGCCAGCAGGGGCGCCCCTCCTACGAGCAGTACTTC; CDR3: CASSQQGRPSYEQYF
J: TRBJ2-5; D: TRBD2; V: TRBV19; size: .; DNA: TGTGCCAGTAGTACCCAAGCGGGAGCGGGGGAGACCCAGTACTTC; CDR3: CASSTQAGAGETQYF
J: TRBJ2-3; D: TRBD1; V: TRBV27; size: .; DNA: TGTGCCAGCACTCTCCGGGACAGATACACAGATACGCAGTATTTT; CDR3: CASTLRDRYTDTQYF
J: TRBJ1-3; D: TRBD1; V: TRBV5-1; size: .; DNA: TGCGCCAGCCTGGACAGGGCCTACTCTGGAAACACCATATATTTT; CDR3: CASLDRAYSGNTIYF
J: TRBJ2-7; D: .; V: TRBV4-1; size: .; DNA: TGCGCCAGCAGCCAAGAGGGGCTAGCGTCCTACGAGCAGTACTTC; CDR3: CASSQEGLASYEQYF
J: TRBJ2-3; D: TRBD2; V: TRBV7-2; size: .; DNA: TGTGCCAGCAGCTTACCGGGACTAGCGGGAGGCCGCACAGATACGCAGTATTTT; CDR3: CASSLPGLAGGRTDTQYF
J: TRBJ2-2; D: .; V: TRBV19; size: .; DNA: TGTGCCAGTCTAAAACAGGGAACCGGGGAGCTGTTTTTT; CDR3: CASLKQGTGELFF
J: TRBJ2-7; D: .; V: TRBV6-1; size: .; DNA: TGTGCCAGCAATGGACAGTTTTCCTACGAGCAGTACTTT; CDR3: CASNGQFSYEQYF
J: TRBJ1-4; D: .; V: TRBV7-9; size: .; DNA: TGTGCCAGCAGCTTAGTAGAGAGCGTAGAAAAACTGTTTTTT; CDR3: CASSLVESVEKLFF